The 24 T cell receptor beta chains listed next were all sequenced from one sample in a study. TCRdb re-called the RT-PCR reads through MiXCR, storing one row per CDR3 protein. The sample shows around 700,000 distinct CDR3 sequences, more than 13% of them seen only once. Sequenced input: memory CD4+ T cells from blood. All receptors come from a female donor in good health, serving as a healthy control.

In its sample, this clonotype was seen many times. The gene calls are TRBV7-2 and TRBJ1-5; D remains unclear. This CDR3 is built from 12 residues. Germline V lookup: CDR1 SGHTA, CDR2 FQGNSA. V lost 6 bases and J 9 bases, leaving 12 bases between the germline ends. The CDR3 sequence: CASSPALGPQHF. The CDR3 DNA reads TGTGCCAGCAGTCCCGCGCTAGGGCCCCAGCATTTT.

Many counts were recorded for this clonotype. The chain links TRBV20-1 to TRBJ2-1, with D perhaps matching TRBD2 (6 bases). Germline lookup yields CDR1 DFQATT and CDR2 SNEGSKA (reference sequence). This CDR3 spans 16 amino acids. Trimming shortened V by 1 base and J by 7 bases, and 20 bases separated the two germline ends. The CDR3 nucleotides are TGCAGTGCTAGAGCGAGCGGAGGGTACCACTTAAATGAGCAGTTCTTC. This gives the protein CSARASGGYHLNEQFF.

The chain employs TRBV5-1 and TRBJ1-1; tentatively, D is TRBD1 (5 bases). Germline CDR1 SGHRS, CDR2 YFSETQ. The CDR3 is 15 residues long. V lost 2 bases to trimming and J lost 4 bases, with 15 bases between them. The CDR3 coding sequence is TGCGCCAGCAGCTTTTCGGGGGGTCTCGGCACTGAAGCTTTCTTT. Protein sequence: CASSFSGGLGTEAFF.

This chain uses TRBV12-3 or TRBV12-4 with TRBJ2-1; perhaps TRBD2 as D (5 bases). The CDR3 contains 13 residues. V lost 6 bases to trimming and J lost 10 bases, with 16 bases between them. The CDR3 reads CASSVHKTGEQFF. CDR3 nucleotides: TGTGCCAGCAGCGTACATAAAACGGGGGAGCAGTTCTTC.

This rearrangement joins TRBV20-1 to TRBJ1-5; D is unclear. This CDR3 has 14 residues. The V and J ends lost 3 bases and 3 bases respectively, with 12 bases between them. Germline V gene data show CDR1 as DFQATT and CDR2 as SNEGSKA (reference sequence). CDR3 bases: TGCAGTGCTAGGGCGGACGGGCCCAATCAGCCCCAGCATTTT. It specifies CSARADGPNQPQHF.

The V and J genes are TRBV4-2 and TRBJ2-7; weak D call: TRBD1 (6 bases). The length of the CDR3 is 15 residues. V was shortened by 4 bases and J by 2 bases, with 15 bases between the two germline ends. The germline gives CDR1 LGHNA, CDR2 YNFKEQ. The CDR3, as DNA: TGTGCCAGCAGCCGGTCTCAGGGGTTCGCCTACGAGCAGTACTTC. This gives the protein CASSRSQGFAYEQYF.

The sample holds many counts of this clonotype. V is TRBV2 and J is TRBJ2-3, with D hard to call. In germline, CDR1 is SNHLY, CDR2 FYNNEI. Deletions cut 4 bases from V and 6 bases from J, with 11 bases between. The CDR3 extends over 13 amino acids. CDR3 amino acids: CASSADQADTQYF. CDR3 DNA: TGTGCCAGCAGTGCGGACCAGGCGGATACGCAGTATTTT.

The rearrangement uses TRBV28 and TRBJ2-2; the match to TRBD2 covers 7 bases. With V trimmed by 4 bases and J by 0 bases, 5 bases remained unmatched. The V gene's germline CDR1 is MDHEN and CDR2 SYDVKM. The CDR3 is made up of 16 amino acids. The chain's CDR3 is CASSSPAGTNTGELFF. The CDR3 DNA sequence: TGTGCCAGCAGTTCGCCAGCGGGGACGAACACCGGGGAGCTGTTTTTT.

V gene TRBV6-2 or TRBV6-3 combines with J gene TRBJ2-7; no clear D gene. The CDR3 has 14 amino acids. Trimming pared 5 bases from V and 6 bases from J, leaving 17 bases between. Germline CDR1 is MNHEY and CDR2 is SVGEGT. The CDR3 DNA sequence: TGTGCCAGCAGTAAAACACTCGGTCGCAGCGAGCAGTACTTC. This encodes CASSKTLGRSEQYF.

The chain is built from TRBV3-1 and TRBJ2-7; possible D gene TRBD1, 6 bases. V was trimmed by 2 bases and J by 1 base, leaving 9 bases between them. This CDR3 has 14 amino acids. CDR1 and CDR2 (germline): LGHDT, YNNKEL (reference sequence). The CDR3 loop reads CASSQSTGSYEQYF. The CDR3 region has the DNA TGTGCCAGCAGCCAATCAACAGGGTCCTACGAGCAGTACTTC.

This chain uses TRBV20-1 with TRBJ1-5; 8 positions agree with TRBD1. Germline lookup yields CDR1 DFQATT and CDR2 SNEGSKA (reference sequence). This CDR3 comprises 14 residues. V lost 5 bases to trimming and J lost 4 bases; unmatched junction nucleotides: 7. This CDR3 reads CSAAGQGGNQPQHF. CDR3 coding DNA: TGCAGTGCTGCCGGACAGGGAGGGAATCAGCCCCAGCATTTT.

This clonotype appeared a few times. The J gene is TRBJ2-5, the V gene TRBV5-1; a weak D match, TRBD2 (6 bases). The CDR3 is made up of 15 amino acids. Trimming pared 0 bases from V and 5 bases from J, leaving 14 bases between. Germline V gene sequence: CDR1 SGHRS, CDR2 YFSETQ. Here the CDR3 DNA reads TGCGCCAGCAGCTTGGGGGACTCCCCGGCGGAGACCCAGTACTTC. The encoded protein is CASSLGDSPAETQYF.

This clonotype was detected a few times. The chain uses TRBV6-5 and TRBJ1-3; TRBD1 might be the D (6 bases). CDR1 and CDR2 (germline): MNHEY, SVGAGI. The CDR3 spans 14 residues. V was clipped by 7 bases and J by 3 bases, with 13 bases between them. The CDR3 region has the DNA TGTGCCAGCAAACCACCGGGACATGGAAACACCATATATTTT. This encodes CASKPPGHGNTIYF.

The chain carries TRBV29-1 and TRBJ1-3; unclear D gene. Trimming left V 6 bases short and J 2 bases short, with 8 bases between. This CDR3 comprises 12 residues. Germline CDR1 is SQVTM and CDR2 is ANQGSEA. The CDR3 protein is CSVSYTGNTIYF. The DNA of the CDR3 is TGCAGCGTCTCCTATACTGGAAACACCATATATTTT. Using reference TRBV29-1 and TRBJ1-3 for the parts outside the CDR3, the full variable domain is SAVISQKPSRDICQRGTSLTIQCQVDSQVTMMFWYRQQPGQSLTLIATANQGSEATYESGFVIDKFPISRPNLTFSTLTVSNMSPEDSSIYLCSVSYTGNTIYFGEGSWLTVV.

V usage is TRBV4-1 and J usage is TRBJ2-5; D may correspond to TRBD1 or TRBD2 (5 bases each). Germline assignment: CDR1 MGHRA and CDR2 YSYEKL. V shed 4 bases and J shed 5 bases, with 23 bases lying between them. This CDR3 is built from 17 residues. The CDR3 loop is CASSPGTANQLEETQYF. CDR3 sequence (DNA): TGCGCCAGCAGCCCAGGGACCGCCAACCAGCTAGAGGAGACCCAGTACTTC.

This clonotype was found many times. The V and J genes are TRBV12-3 or TRBV12-4 and TRBJ2-1; 14 nucleotides agree with TRBD2. This CDR3 has 18 residues. V trimming: 6 bases; J trimming: 9 bases; junction bases outside the gene matches: 16. CDR3 DNA: TGTGCCAGCAGCCCGACTAGCGGGAGGGCCTATGAGTGGGGTGAGCAGTTCTTC. Translation gives CASSPTSGRAYEWGEQFF.

This clonotype has a handful of counts. This chain joins TRBV7-2 and TRBJ2-7; no firm D call. Trimming took 4 bases from V and 3 from J, leaving 13 bases between them. The CDR3 consists of 14 residues. Germline values: CDR1 SGHTA, CDR2 FQGNSA. CDR3 region: CASSSHPSVYEQYF. CDR3 DNA sequence: TGTGCCAGCAGCTCCCACCCCAGTGTCTACGAGCAGTACTTC.

In its sample, this clonotype was seen many times. V is TRBV5-1 and J is TRBJ2-7; possible D gene TRBD1, 6 bases. Germline V gene data show CDR1 as SGHRS and CDR2 as YFSETQ. The CDR3 runs 13 residues. The V end lost 2 bases, the J end lost 4 bases, and 10 bases lay between the germline ends. CDR3 in amino acids: CASSFETGYEQYF. The CDR3 DNA reads as TGCGCCAGCAGCTTTGAAACAGGGTACGAGCAGTACTTC. The full variable domain, its missing parts supplied by reference TRBV5-1 and TRBJ2-7, is KAGVTQTPRYLIKTRGQQVTLSCSPISGHRSVSWYQQTPGQGLQFLFEYFSETQRNKGNFPGRFSGRQFSNSRSEMNVSTLELGDSALYLCASSFETGYEQYFGPGTRLTVT.

This clonotype was seen only a few times. The V call is TRBV11-2, the J call TRBJ2-1; D is tentatively TRBD1 or TRBD2 (5 bases each). The germline V gene encodes CDR1 SGHAT and CDR2 FQNNGV. The CDR3 spans 12 residues. V lost 5 bases to trimming and J lost 13 bases, with 15 bases between them. The CDR3 DNA is TGTGCCAGCAGCCCAGAGGGGACCTCCCAGTTCTTC. It translates to CASSPEGTSQFF. Full variable domain (outside the CDR3, taken from reference TRBV11-2 and TRBJ2-1): EAGVAQSPRYKIIEKRQSVAFWCNPISGHATLYWYQQILGQGPKLLIQFQNNGVVDDSQLPKDRFSAERLKGVDSTLKIQPAKLEDSAVYLCASSPEGTSQFFGPGTRLTVL.

This clonotype has more than one count but fewer than ten. V and J are TRBV12-3 or TRBV12-4 and TRBJ1-2; D not certain. This CDR3 has 15 residues. V was cut by 5 bases and J by 2 bases, with 15 bases left in between. This chain's CDR3 is CASSPSRDINYGYTF. Here the CDR3 DNA reads TGTGCCAGCAGTCCCTCACGCGATATAAACTATGGCTACACCTTC.

The chain is built from TRBV7-9 and TRBJ1-1; possibly TRBD1 for D (5 bases). The CDR3 runs to 13 residues. The germline gives CDR1 SEHNR, CDR2 FQNEAQ (reference sequence). Trimming removed 6 bases at V and 7 bases at J, with 15 bases between. CDR3 amino acids: CASSPGRGNEAFF. The CDR3 coding sequence is TGTGCCAGCAGTCCGGGGAGGGGAAATGAAGCTTTCTTT.

This clonotype was counted ten times or more. V and J are TRBV9 and TRBJ2-2; D tentatively reads TRBD1 or TRBD2 (6 bases each). Germline CDR1 and CDR2: SGDLS and YYNGEE. V gave up 0 bases and J gave up 6 bases, with 18 bases separating them. The length of the CDR3 is 17 residues. Here the CDR3 reads CASSVVGGAGVAGELFF. DNA of the CDR3: TGTGCCAGCAGCGTAGTGGGGGGCGCCGGGGTTGCCGGGGAGCTGTTTTTT.

The chain recombines TRBV3-1 with TRBJ1-1; D call uncertain. This CDR3 spans 11 amino acids. Trimming shortened V by 2 bases and J by 6 bases, and 4 bases separated the two germline ends. CDR1 and CDR2 (germline): LGHDT, YNNKEL (reference sequence). The CDR3 nucleotides are TGTGCCAGCAGCCAACAGGCTGAAGCTTTCTTT. It codes for CASSQQAEAFF.

This chain joins TRBV9 and TRBJ1-1, with D possibly TRBD1 on 6 matching bases. This CDR3 has 13 amino acids. The germline V gene encodes CDR1 SGDLS and CDR2 YYNGEE. The V end lost 4 bases, the J end lost 10 bases, and 17 bases lay between the germline ends. The CDR3 coding sequence is TGTGCCAGCAGCCCCGGGGAGGGGGGGAGAGCTTTCTTT. This sequence encodes CASSPGEGGRAFF.